This T cell receptor beta chain originates from a study of shared clonotypes between healthy human individuals. Study-wide context: CD4 naive and memory got three plates each, CD8 naive two, CD8 memory one. Whole-study results and caveats: Rarefaction revealed incomplete sorted-subset sequencing despite large depth.

The CDR3 spans 15 residues. CDR1 and CDR2 from the germline V gene are LGHNA and YSLEER. Trimming removed 4 bases from V and 0 bases from J, with 9 bases in between. This clone was counted once. Its cognate antigen is unknown. CD8 cells classed as naive were CD45RO-negative and positively selected for CCR7, excluding terminally differentiated effector memory CD45RA+ cells. The authors ran the assay at deep level. Measured with immunoSEQ multiplex PCR; TCRdb has only the in-frame clones, and not every one. The sample has around 1,900,000 clones; about 93% are singletons. The chain is built from TRBV4-3 and TRBJ1-4; a weak D match, TRBD1 (6 bases). This receptor was taken from a man aged 18 to 29 in good health. Some clones in this sample may be carry-over from other donors' samples. The sequenced sample was naive CD8+ T cells from PBMCs. Here the CDR3 DNA reads TGCGCCAGCAGCCGCCACAGGGCAACTAATGAAAAACTGTTTTTT. Translating it yields CASSRHRATNEKLFF.